This TCR beta chain is drawn from a study of blood T cell repertoires in COVID-19. In the study overall: There were acute and convalescent COVID-19 samples, and they came from the United States, Italy and Spain. Sources were T cells, B-cell-depleted T cells, or PBMCs; the material itself was cDNA or gDNA.

Trimming took 5 bases from V and 2 from J; bases not matched to a gene: 8. Germline V gene data show CDR1 as SGHDT and CDR2 as YYEEEE. The CDR3 contains 15 residues. In the source study's methods: Estimation of nucleated cell counts relied on the amplification of reference gene primers. Clones were sequenced by immunoSEQ multiplex PCR, and TCRdb holds only the in-frame ones, with some missing. Clone size and the V and J calls come from that table; the DNA yielded D and trimming. The data hold about 180,000 clones, with roughly 78% observed a single time. Specimen: peripheral blood. This TCR derives from a man aged 65 to 79 with active or convalescent COVID-19. The J gene is TRBJ2-7, the V gene TRBV5-6; TRBD2 aligns across 9 bases. The CDR3 DNA reads as TGTGCCAGCAGATATAGGGCTAGCGGGGCCTACGAGCAGTACTTC. It specifies CASRYRASGAYEQYF.